Listed below are T cell receptor beta chains from one sample, sequenced in a study of beta chain features in type 1 diabetes. Only in-frame clones appear in the TCRdb table, and some are missing; sequencing was by immunoSEQ multiplex PCR. This table holds 40,000 to 60,000 clones, 50% to 75% found once. The sample comprised stem cell memory CD4+ T cells from blood. Source of these receptors: a woman aged 25 to 45 with type 1 diabetes. CDR3s include the opening cysteine and the closing phenylalanine or tryptophan. D genes are given only for firm matches. Where a row states a size, it is once, few, many or the class of an expanded clone; other rows omit it.

d_call	v_call	cdr3_length	clone_size	j_call	cdr3_nt	cdr3_aa
NA	TRBV30	11	once	TRBJ2-7	TGTGCCTGGAGTGTCGGCGGCGAGCAGTACTTC	CAWSVGGEQYF
TRBD2	TRBV29-1	15	NA	TRBJ2-2	TGCAGCGTTCTCCTAGCGGGAGTATATACCGGGGAGCTGTTTTTT	CSVLLAGVYTGELFF
NA	TRBV7-3	16	few	TRBJ1-1	TGTGCCAGCAGCTTAAGCATCGCAGGGTTGAACACTGAAGCTTTCTTT	CASSLSIAGLNTEAFF
TRBD2	TRBV11-2	15	NA	TRBJ2-1	TGTGCCAGCAGCTACTTAGCGGGAGACAACAATGAGCAGTTCTTC	CASSYLAGDNNEQFF
TRBD1	TRBV6-6	13	few	TRBJ1-1	TGTGCCAGCGCCCGCGGACAGGGCACTGAAGCTTTCTTT	CASARGQGTEAFF
NA	TRBV7-6	15	NA	TRBJ2-1	TGTGCCAGCAGCTTGCAGGGTCTAAGGTACAATGAGCAGTTCTTC	CASSLQGLRYNEQFF
TRBD2	TRBV7-8	17	NA	TRBJ2-2	TGTGCCAGCAGCCCCAGACTAGCGGGAGATGTCGCCGGGGAGCTGTTTTTT	CASSPRLAGDVAGELFF
TRBD2	TRBV7-9	16	NA	TRBJ2-2	TGTGCCAGCATCATTAATCTCTCTAGCGGGAGTGGGGAGCTGTTTTTT	CASIINLSSGSGELFF
TRBD2	TRBV19	19	NA	TRBJ2-1	TGTGCCAGTAGTATAGATCCCGGGACTAGCGGGAGGGCCCTGAATGAGCAGTTCTTC	CASSIDPGTSGRALNEQFF
NA	TRBV5-1	15	NA	TRBJ2-3	TGCGCCAGCAGCTTGTCGGGGAAGGACACAGATACGCAGTATTTT	CASSLSGKDTDTQYF
NA	TRBV29-1	13	NA	TRBJ2-5	TGCAGCGTTGAAGCAGGGCCAGGAGAGACCCAGTACTTC	CSVEAGPGETQYF
NA	TRBV28	14	NA	TRBJ2-2	TGTGCCAGCGGGGCGGGATGGGTCAGCGGGGAGCTGTTTTTT	CASGAGWVSGELFF
NA	TRBV5-1	14	NA	TRBJ1-2	TGCGCCAGCAGCTTGGAATTAGCGGGTGTTGACTACACCTTC	CASSLELAGVDYTF
NA	TRBV28	16	NA	TRBJ2-1	TGTGCCAGCAGTCTTACTGAGCGGCTCACCTACAATGAGCAGTTCTTC	CASSLTERLTYNEQFF
NA	TRBV30	15	NA	TRBJ1-1	TGTGCCTGGAGCGCCTATCGGGGACAGAACACTGAAGCTTTCTTT	CAWSAYRGQNTEAFF
NA	TRBV2	14	NA	TRBJ2-1	TGTGCCAGCAGCCTTAGCCACTCCTACAATGAGCAGTTCTTC	CASSLSHSYNEQFF
NA	TRBV18	15	once	TRBJ1-1	TGTGCCAGCTCACCCAACAGGGATATGAACACTGAAGCTTTCTTT	CASSPNRDMNTEAFF
TRBD1	TRBV9	12	NA	TRBJ1-2	TGTGCCAGCAGAAAACAGGGGGAGGGCTACACCTTC	CASRKQGEGYTF
TRBD2	TRBV2	14	NA	TRBJ2-7	TGTGCCAGCAGCGCCAATAGCGGGAGTCACGAGCAGTACTTC	CASSANSGSHEQYF
TRBD1	TRBV7-2	13	NA	TRBJ1-2	TGTGCCAGCAGCCCAACACAGGGGAATGGCTACACCTTC	CASSPTQGNGYTF
NA	TRBV6-5	15	NA	TRBJ1-3	TGTGCCAGCAGCTCGACACCATTCTCTGGAAACACCATATATTTT	CASSSTPFSGNTIYF
NA	TRBV29-1	14	NA	TRBJ2-6	TGCAGCGTTGAACAGGGCTCCGGGGCCAACGTCCTGACTTTC	CSVEQGSGANVLTF
TRBD1	TRBV29-1	13	few	TRBJ2-1	TGCAGCTGGGGACAGGGATCCTACAATGAGCAGTTCTTC	CSWGQGSYNEQFF
NA	TRBV5-1	13	NA	TRBJ2-7	TGCGCCAGCAGCTTGGCGTTCTCCTACGAGCAGTACTTC	CASSLAFSYEQYF
TRBD2	TRBV2	15	NA	TRBJ2-2	TGTGCCAGCAGCAGGGAGGGTGCGAACACCGGGGAGCTGTTTTTT	CASSREGANTGELFF
NA	TRBV7-3	13	NA	TRBJ2-1	TGTGCCAGCAGCAGGGGCGTGGACAATGAGCAGTTCTTC	CASSRGVDNEQFF
NA	TRBV27	15	NA	TRBJ1-1	TGTGCCAGCAGTCCGTCGACAGGAGTCGACACTGAAGCTTTCTTT	CASSPSTGVDTEAFF
NA	TRBV11-2	15	NA	TRBJ2-1	TGTGCCAGCAGCCGAAATTTAAGTCCAGGCCATGAGCAGTTCTTC	CASSRNLSPGHEQFF
TRBD1	TRBV28	16	few	TRBJ2-2	TGTGCCAGCAGTTTAGGACAGGGACGGGCCACCGGGGAGCTGTTTTTT	CASSLGQGRATGELFF
TRBD1	TRBV18	13	NA	TRBJ2-7	TGTGCCAGCTCACCCGGGACAGGGAACGAGCAGTACTTC	CASSPGTGNEQYF
NA	TRBV15	16	few	TRBJ2-6	TGTGCCACCAGCAGAGATGTGTACTCTGGGGCCAACGTCCTGACTTTC	CATSRDVYSGANVLTF
NA	TRBV29-1	12	NA	TRBJ2-7	TGCAGCGTTCGAACAGGTGTTGGCGAGCAGTACTTC	CSVRTGVGEQYF
NA	TRBV4-2	16	NA	TRBJ2-7	TGTGCCAGCAGCCAAGATGTGGAGCGCGTCCTCTACGAGCAGTACTTC	CASSQDVERVLYEQYF
NA	TRBV7-9	15	NA	TRBJ2-2	TGTGCCAGCAGCTTATTACAGGGGAACACCGGGGAGCTGTTTTTT	CASSLLQGNTGELFF
TRBD1	TRBV7-8	16	NA	TRBJ2-5	TGTGCCAGCAGCTTAGCGATGACAGGGGGCTGGGAGACCCAGTACTTC	CASSLAMTGGWETQYF
NA	TRBV28	14	NA	TRBJ2-5	TGTGCCAGCAGTGCCCCCGGGGGAGAAGAGACCCAGTACTTC	CASSAPGGEETQYF
TRBD1	TRBV10-3	12	NA	TRBJ2-7	TGTGCCATCACCGACAGGGTTGGAGAGCAGTACTTC	CAITDRVGEQYF
TRBD2	TRBV4-1	17	few	TRBJ2-7	TGCGCCAGCAGCCAAGAGCTCGCCGCCGGGACTACCTACGAGCAGTACTTC	CASSQELAAGTTYEQYF
NA	TRBV5-1	14	NA	TRBJ1-1	TGCGCCAGCAGCTTTACAGGGATGAACACTGAAGCTTTCTTT	CASSFTGMNTEAFF
NA	TRBV9	15	NA	TRBJ2-7	TGTGCCAGCAGCCCAGAGGGCGAGCCATACTACGAGCAGTACTTC	CASSPEGEPYYEQYF
TRBD2	TRBV2	13	NA	TRBJ2-7	TGTGCCAGCACCCTTAGCGGGGCCTACGAGCAGTACTTC	CASTLSGAYEQYF
NA	TRBV28	16	NA	TRBJ2-1	TGTGCCAGCAGTACCCAACGTTGGGACTTCGACAATGAGCAGTTCTTC	CASSTQRWDFDNEQFF
NA	TRBV30	13	NA	TRBJ1-1	TGTGCCTGGAGAGTTCAGGGGAACACTGAAGCTTTCTTT	CAWRVQGNTEAFF
NA	TRBV9	13	NA	TRBJ1-2	TGTGCCAGCAGCGTAACAGCTTCCTATGGCTACACCTTC	CASSVTASYGYTF
NA	TRBV2	14	NA	TRBJ1-1	TGTGCCAGCTATAGGGACAACACGAACACTGAAGCTTTCTTT	CASYRDNTNTEAFF
NA	TRBV27	13	NA	TRBJ1-5	TGTGCCAGCAGTTTAATGGCAGATCAGCCCCAGCATTTT	CASSLMADQPQHF
NA	TRBV29-1	12	NA	TRBJ1-2	TGCAGCGCCGCAGATATCTCCTATGGCTACACCTTC	CSAADISYGYTF
TRBD2	TRBV18	15	once	TRBJ2-7	TGTGCCAGCTCACCACCTGCGGGAGCCTCCCACGAGCAGTACTTC	CASSPPAGASHEQYF
TRBD1	TRBV4-2	14	NA	TRBJ1-3	TGTGCCAGCAGAGGGGACAGGGTAGGAAACACCATATATTTT	CASRGDRVGNTIYF
TRBD1	TRBV28	14	NA	TRBJ2-5	TGTGCCAGCAGTTTACAGGGGGCAATAGAGACCCAGTACTTC	CASSLQGAIETQYF
TRBD2	TRBV28	12	NA	TRBJ2-2	TGTGCCAGCAGGACTAGCCTTGGGGAGCTGTTTTTT	CASRTSLGELFF
TRBD2	TRBV7-2	17	NA	TRBJ2-1	TGTGCCAGCAGCTTATTATTAGCGGGCAGCTCCTACAATGAGCAGTTCTTC	CASSLLLAGSSYNEQFF
NA	TRBV4-2	18	NA	TRBJ2-3	TGTGCCAGCAGCCAAGAGTCCAGCGGTGGGATCGCCACAGATACGCAGTATTTT	CASSQESSGGIATDTQYF